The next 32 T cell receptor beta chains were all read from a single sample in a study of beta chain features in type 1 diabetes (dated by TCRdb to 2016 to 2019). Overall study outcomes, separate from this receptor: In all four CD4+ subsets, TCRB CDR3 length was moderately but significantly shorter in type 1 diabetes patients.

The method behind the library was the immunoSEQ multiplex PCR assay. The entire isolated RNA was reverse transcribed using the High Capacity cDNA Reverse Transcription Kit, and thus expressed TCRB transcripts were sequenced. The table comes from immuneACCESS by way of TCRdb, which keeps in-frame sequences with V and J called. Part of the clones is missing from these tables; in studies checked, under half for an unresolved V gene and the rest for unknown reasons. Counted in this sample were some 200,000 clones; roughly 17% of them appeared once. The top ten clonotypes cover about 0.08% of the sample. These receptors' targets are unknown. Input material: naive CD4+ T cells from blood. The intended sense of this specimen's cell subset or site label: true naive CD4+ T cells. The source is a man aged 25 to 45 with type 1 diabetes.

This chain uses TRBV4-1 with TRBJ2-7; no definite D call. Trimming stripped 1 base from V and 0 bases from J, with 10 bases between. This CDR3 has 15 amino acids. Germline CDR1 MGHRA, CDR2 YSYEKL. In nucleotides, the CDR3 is TGCGCCAGCAGCCAAGGGCGGATCAACTCCTACGAGCAGTACTTC. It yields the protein CASSQGRINSYEQYF.

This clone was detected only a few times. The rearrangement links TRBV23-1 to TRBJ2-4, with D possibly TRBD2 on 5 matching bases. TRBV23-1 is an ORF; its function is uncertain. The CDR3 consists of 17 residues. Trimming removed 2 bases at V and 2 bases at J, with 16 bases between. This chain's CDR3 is CASSQVGRESPKNIQYF. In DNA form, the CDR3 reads TGCGCCAGCAGTCAAGTTGGGAGAGAAAGCCCCAAAAACATTCAGTACTTC.

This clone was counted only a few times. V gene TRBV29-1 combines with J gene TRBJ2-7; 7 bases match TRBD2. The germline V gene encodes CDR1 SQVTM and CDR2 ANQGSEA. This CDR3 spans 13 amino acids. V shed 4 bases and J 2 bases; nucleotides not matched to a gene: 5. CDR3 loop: CSVVLAVTYEQYF. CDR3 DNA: TGCAGCGTTGTTCTAGCGGTGACCTACGAGCAGTACTTC.

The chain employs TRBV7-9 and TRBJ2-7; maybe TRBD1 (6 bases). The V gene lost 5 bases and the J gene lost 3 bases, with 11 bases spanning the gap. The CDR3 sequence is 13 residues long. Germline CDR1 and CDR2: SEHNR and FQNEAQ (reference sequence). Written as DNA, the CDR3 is TGTGCCAGCAGCCTACAGGGAAACTACGAGCAGTACTTC. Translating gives CASSLQGNYEQYF.

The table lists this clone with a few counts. The CDR3 DNA follows: TGTGCCAGCAGCTTAGATAGGGACAGGGGGCAGGAGACCCAGTACTTC. It is translated as CASSLDRDRGQETQYF. The V gene is TRBV11-2, the J gene TRBJ2-5; TRBD1 matches at 12 bases. The CDR3 runs to 16 residues. V was pared by 0 bases and J by 5 bases, with 4 bases of the junction left unmatched. CDR1 and CDR2 from the germline V gene are SGHAT and FQNNGV.

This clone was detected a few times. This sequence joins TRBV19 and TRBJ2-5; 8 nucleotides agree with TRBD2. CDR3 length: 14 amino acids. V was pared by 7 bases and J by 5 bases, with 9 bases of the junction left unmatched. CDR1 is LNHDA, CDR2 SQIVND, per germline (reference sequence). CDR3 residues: CASTPAGGYETQYF. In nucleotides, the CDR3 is TGTGCCAGTACGCCGGCGGGAGGTTACGAGACCCAGTACTTC.

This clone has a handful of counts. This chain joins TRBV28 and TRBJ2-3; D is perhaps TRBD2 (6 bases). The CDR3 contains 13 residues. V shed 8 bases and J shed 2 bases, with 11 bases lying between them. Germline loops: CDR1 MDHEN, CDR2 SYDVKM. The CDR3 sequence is CASGLAATDTQYF. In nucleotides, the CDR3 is TGTGCCAGCGGATTAGCGGCCACAGATACGCAGTATTTT.

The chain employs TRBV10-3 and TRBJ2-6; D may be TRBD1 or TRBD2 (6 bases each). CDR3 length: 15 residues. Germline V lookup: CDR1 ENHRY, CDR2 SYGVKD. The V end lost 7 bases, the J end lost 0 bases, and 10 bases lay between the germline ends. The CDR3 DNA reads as TGTGCCATCATGGAGGGGGTCTCTGGGGCCAACGTCCTGACTTTC. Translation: CAIMEGVSGANVLTF.

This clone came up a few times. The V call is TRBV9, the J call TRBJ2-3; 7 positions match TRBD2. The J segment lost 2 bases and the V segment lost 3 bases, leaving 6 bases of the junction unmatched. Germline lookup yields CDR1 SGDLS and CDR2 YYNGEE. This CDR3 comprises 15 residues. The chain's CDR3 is CASSAGLGHTDTQYF. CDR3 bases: TGTGCCAGCAGCGCCGGACTAGGACACACAGATACGCAGTATTTT. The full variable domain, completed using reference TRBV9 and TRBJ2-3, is DSGVTQTPKHLITATGQRVTLRCSPRSGDLSVYWYQQSLDQGLQFLIQYYNGEERAKGNILERFSAQQFPDLHSELNLSSLELGDSALYFCASSAGLGHTDTQYFGPGTRLTVL.

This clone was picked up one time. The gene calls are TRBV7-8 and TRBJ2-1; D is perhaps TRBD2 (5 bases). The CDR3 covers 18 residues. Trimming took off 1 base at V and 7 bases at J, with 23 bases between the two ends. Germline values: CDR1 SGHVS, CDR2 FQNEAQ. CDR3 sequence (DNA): TGTGCCAGCAGCTTAGATGGGTCTCAGTGGGAGAGAGATAATGAGCAGTTCTTC. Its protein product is CASSLDGSQWERDNEQFF.

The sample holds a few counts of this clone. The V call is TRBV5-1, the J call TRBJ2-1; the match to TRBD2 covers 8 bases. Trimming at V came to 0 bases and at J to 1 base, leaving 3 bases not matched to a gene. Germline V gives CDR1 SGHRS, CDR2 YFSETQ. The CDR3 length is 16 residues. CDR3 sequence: CASSLGASGSYNEQFF. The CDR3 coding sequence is TGCGCCAGCAGCTTGGGGGCTAGCGGGTCCTACAATGAGCAGTTCTTC.

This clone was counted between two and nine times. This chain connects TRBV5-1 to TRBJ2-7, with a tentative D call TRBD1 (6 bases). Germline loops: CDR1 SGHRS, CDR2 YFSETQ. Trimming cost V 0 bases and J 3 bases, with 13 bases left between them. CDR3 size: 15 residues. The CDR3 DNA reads TGCGCCAGCAGCTTGGGGGACATAAGGCTCTACGAGCAGTACTTC. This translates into CASSLGDIRLYEQYF.

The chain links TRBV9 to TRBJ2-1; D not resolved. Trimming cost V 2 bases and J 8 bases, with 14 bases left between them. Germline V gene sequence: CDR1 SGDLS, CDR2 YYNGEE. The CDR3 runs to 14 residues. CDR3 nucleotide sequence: TGTGCCAGCAGCGTTCTCGGCGTCCCCGATGAGCAGTTCTTC. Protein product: CASSVLGVPDEQFF. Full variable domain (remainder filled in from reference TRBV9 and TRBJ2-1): DSGVTQTPKHLITATGQRVTLRCSPRSGDLSVYWYQQSLDQGLQFLIQYYNGEERAKGNILERFSAQQFPDLHSELNLSSLELGDSALYFCASSVLGVPDEQFFGPGTRLTVL.

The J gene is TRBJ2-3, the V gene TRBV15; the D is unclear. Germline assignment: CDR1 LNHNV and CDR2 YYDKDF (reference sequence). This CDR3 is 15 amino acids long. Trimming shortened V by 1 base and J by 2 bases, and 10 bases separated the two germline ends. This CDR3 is CATSRVGGYTDTQYF. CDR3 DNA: TGTGCCACCAGCAGAGTTGGCGGCTACACAGATACGCAGTATTTT.

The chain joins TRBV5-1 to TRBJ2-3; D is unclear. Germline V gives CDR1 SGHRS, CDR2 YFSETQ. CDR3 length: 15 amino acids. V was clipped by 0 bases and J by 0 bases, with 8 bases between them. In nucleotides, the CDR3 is TGCGCCAGCAGCTTGGACTCTTCTAGCACAGATACGCAGTATTTT. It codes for CASSLDSSSTDTQYF.

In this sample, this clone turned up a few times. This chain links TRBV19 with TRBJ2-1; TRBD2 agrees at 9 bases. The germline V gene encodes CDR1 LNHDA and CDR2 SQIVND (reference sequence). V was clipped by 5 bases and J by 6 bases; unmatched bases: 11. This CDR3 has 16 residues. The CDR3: CASSHVAGTSSNEQFF. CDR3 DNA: TGTGCCAGTAGTCACGTCGCCGGGACTAGCTCCAATGAGCAGTTCTTC.

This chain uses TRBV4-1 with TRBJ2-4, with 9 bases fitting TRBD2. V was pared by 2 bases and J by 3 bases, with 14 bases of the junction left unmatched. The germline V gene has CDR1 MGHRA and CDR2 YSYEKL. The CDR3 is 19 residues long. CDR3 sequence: CASSQQGTSQYSGKNIQYF. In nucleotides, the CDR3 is TGCGCCAGCAGCCAACAGGGGACTAGCCAATATTCGGGCAAAAACATTCAGTACTTC.

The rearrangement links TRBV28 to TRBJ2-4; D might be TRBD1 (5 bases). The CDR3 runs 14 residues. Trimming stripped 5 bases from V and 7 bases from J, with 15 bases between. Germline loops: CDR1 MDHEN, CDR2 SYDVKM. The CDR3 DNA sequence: TGTGCCAGCAGTATACCTGGGTCAGGGAACATTCAGTACTTC. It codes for CASSIPGSGNIQYF.

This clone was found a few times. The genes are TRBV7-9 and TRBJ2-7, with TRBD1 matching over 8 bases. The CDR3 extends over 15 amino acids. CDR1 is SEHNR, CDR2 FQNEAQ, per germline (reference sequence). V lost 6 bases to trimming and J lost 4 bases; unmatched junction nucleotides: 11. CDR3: CASRTGRTGSYEQYF. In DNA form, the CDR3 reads TGTGCCAGCAGAACAGGGCGGACAGGGAGTTACGAGCAGTACTTC. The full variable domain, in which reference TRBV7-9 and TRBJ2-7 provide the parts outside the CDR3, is DTGVSQNPRHKITKRGQNVTFRCDPISEHNRLYWYRQTLGQGPEFLTYFQNEAQLEKSRLLSDRFSAERPKGSFSTLEIQRTEQGDSAMYLCASRTGRTGSYEQYFGPGTRLTVT.

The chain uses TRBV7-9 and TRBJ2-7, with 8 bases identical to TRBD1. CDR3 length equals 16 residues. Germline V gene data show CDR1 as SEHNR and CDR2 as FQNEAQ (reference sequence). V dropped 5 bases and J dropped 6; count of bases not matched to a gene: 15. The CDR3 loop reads CASSRRAGTGMTEQYF. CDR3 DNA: TGTGCCAGCAGCCGACGGGCCGGGACAGGTATGACCGAGCAGTACTTC.

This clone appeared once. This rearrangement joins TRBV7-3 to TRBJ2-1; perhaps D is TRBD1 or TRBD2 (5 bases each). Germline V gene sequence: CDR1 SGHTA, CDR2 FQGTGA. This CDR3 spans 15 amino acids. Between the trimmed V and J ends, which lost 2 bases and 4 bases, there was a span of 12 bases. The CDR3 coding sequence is TGTGCCAGCAGCTTAGCCGGGACCAAGTACAATGAGCAGTTCTTC. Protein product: CASSLAGTKYNEQFF.

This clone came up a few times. DNA of the CDR3: TGCAGCGCCGGGACGGAGGTATACAATGAGCAGTTCTTC. Its translation: CSAGTEVYNEQFF. The V call is TRBV29-1, the J call TRBJ2-1; D tentatively reads TRBD1 or TRBD2 (5 bases each). The germline V and J ends were trimmed by 7 bases and 4 bases, with 14 bases remaining between them. CDR1 and CDR2 from the germline V gene are SQVTM and ANQGSEA. CDR3 length: 13 residues.

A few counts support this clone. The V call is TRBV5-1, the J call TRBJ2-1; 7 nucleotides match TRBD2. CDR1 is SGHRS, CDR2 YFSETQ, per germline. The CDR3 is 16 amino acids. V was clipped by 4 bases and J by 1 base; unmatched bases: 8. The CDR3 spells CASSPASGPSYNEQFF. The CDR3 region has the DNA TGCGCCAGCAGCCCGGCTAGCGGCCCATCCTACAATGAGCAGTTCTTC.

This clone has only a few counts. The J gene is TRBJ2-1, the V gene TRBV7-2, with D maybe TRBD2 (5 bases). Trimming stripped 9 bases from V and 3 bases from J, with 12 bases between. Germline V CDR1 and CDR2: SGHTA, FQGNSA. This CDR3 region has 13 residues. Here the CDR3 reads CASDQRLYNEQFF. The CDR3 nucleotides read TGTGCCAGTGACCAGCGGCTCTACAATGAGCAGTTCTTC. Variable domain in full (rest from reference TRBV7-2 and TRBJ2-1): GAGVSQSPSNKVTEKGKDVELRCDPISGHTALYWYRQSLGQGLEFLIYFQGNSAPDKSGLPSDRFSAERTGGSVSTLTIQRTQQEDSAVYLCASDQRLYNEQFFGPGTRLTVL.

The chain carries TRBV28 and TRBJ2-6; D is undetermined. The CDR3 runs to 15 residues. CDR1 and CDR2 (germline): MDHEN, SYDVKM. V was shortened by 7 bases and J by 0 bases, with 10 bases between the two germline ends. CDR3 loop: CASNGVGSGANVLTF. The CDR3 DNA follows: TGTGCCAGCAATGGTGTCGGCTCTGGGGCCAACGTCCTGACTTTC.

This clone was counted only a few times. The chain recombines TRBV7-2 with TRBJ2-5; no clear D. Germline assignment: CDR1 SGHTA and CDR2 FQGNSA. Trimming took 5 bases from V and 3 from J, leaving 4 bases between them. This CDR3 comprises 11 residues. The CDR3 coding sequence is TGTGCCAGCAGCGCCGAAGAGACCCAGTACTTC. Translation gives CASSAEETQYF.

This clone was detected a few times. The DNA for the CDR3 is TGCAGCGTTGAAAAGGCAGGAGCCTACAATGAGCAGTTCTTC. It translates to CSVEKAGAYNEQFF. The V call is TRBV29-1, the J call TRBJ2-1; D unresolved. The CDR3 consists of 14 residues. Per the germline V gene, CDR1 is SQVTM and CDR2 is ANQGSEA. The V end lost 2 bases, the J end lost 2 bases, and 10 bases lay between the germline ends.

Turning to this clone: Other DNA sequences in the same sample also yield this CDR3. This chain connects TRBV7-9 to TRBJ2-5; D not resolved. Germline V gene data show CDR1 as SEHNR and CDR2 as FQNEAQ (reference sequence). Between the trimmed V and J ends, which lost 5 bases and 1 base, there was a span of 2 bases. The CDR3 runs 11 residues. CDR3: CASSPQETQYF. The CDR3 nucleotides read TGTGCCAGCAGCCCCCAAGAGACCCAGTACTTC.

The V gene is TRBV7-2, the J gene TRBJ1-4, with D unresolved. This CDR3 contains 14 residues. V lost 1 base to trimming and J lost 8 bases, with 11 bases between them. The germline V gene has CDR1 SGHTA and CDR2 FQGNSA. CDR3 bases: TGTGCCAGCAGCTTAGTTTCGCTCGGGGAAAAACTGTTTTTT. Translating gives CASSLVSLGEKLFF.

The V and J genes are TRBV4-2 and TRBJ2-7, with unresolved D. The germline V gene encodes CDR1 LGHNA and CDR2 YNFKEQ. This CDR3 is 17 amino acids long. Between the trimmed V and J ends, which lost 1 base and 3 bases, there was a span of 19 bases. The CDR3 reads CASSQALDPSAHYEQYF. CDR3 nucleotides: TGTGCCAGCAGCCAAGCCCTCGACCCGTCAGCCCACTACGAGCAGTACTTC.

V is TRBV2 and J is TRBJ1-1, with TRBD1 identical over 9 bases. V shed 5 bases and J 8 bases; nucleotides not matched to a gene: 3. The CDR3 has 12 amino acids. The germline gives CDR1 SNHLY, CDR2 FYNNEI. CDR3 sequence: CASSRDRVEAFF. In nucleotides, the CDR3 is TGTGCCAGCAGTCGGGACAGGGTAGAAGCTTTCTTT.

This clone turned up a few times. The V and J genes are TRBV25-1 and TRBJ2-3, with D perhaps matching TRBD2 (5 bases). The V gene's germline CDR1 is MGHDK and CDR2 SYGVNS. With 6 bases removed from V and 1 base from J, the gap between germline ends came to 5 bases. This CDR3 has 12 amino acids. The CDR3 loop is CASRAGTDTQYF. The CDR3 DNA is TGTGCCAGCAGAGCGGGCACAGATACGCAGTATTTT.